These 5 T cell receptor beta chains share one sample of origin, sequenced in a study of cytomegalovirus exposure and HLA in healthy donors. With 60 Vbeta and 13 Jbeta primers, the PCR was carried out. Data came from immunoSEQ multiplex PCR; TCRdb stores just in-frame clones and leaves some out. The sample yields around 92,000 clones, about 84% seen once. Sequencing was done on a sample of PBMCs. These receptors came from a girl aged 2-10 years in good health and CMV-seropositive.

Only one count was recorded for this clone. V and J are TRBV28 and TRBJ2-5; possibly TRBD1 for D (6 bases). The J call may be in error: the DNA end matches TRBJ2-7 better. CDR3 length: 14 amino acids. CDR1 and CDR2 (germline): MDHEN, SYDVKM. The CDR3 coding sequence is TGTGCCAGCAGTTGGGGGCCGGCTGGGTACGAGCAGTACTTC. It codes for CASSWGPAGYEQYF.

The rearrangement joins TRBV7-8 to TRBJ2-1; 13 nucleotides align to TRBD2. Germline trimming cut 1 base from V and 5 bases from J; bases unmatched to any gene: 2. CDR3 length: 16 amino acids. Germline CDR1 SGHVS, CDR2 FQNEAQ. The CDR3 region is CASSLGTSGRDNEQFF. The CDR3 DNA reads as TGTGCCAGCAGCTTAGGGACTAGCGGGAGAGACAATGAGCAGTTCTTC.

The chain carries TRBV28 and TRBJ2-1; TRBD1 matches 8 bases. The CDR3 length is 16 residues. CDR1 is MDHEN, CDR2 SYDVKM, per germline. J gave up 6 bases and V 5 bases, and 12 bases lay outside the gene matches. The CDR3: CASSPSSGTGANEQFF. For the CDR3, the DNA is TGTGCCAGCAGTCCCTCATCCGGGACAGGAGCCAATGAGCAGTTCTTC.

The rearrangement links TRBV4-2 to TRBJ2-2; 10 bases are a match to TRBD1. Germline V CDR1 and CDR2: LGHNA, YNFKEQ. The V and J ends lost 2 bases and 2 bases, in that order; junction bases with no gene match: 2. The CDR3 contains 16 residues. The CDR3 sequence: CASSQRDRGNTGELFF. CDR3 DNA sequence: TGTGCCAGCAGCCAAAGGGACAGGGGAAACACCGGGGAGCTGTTTTTT.

The chain joins TRBV27 to TRBJ1-1; unclear D gene. The germline CDR1 and CDR2 sequences are MNHEY and SMNVEV (reference sequence). The length of the CDR3 is 15 residues. Trimming removed 5 bases from V and 0 bases from J, with 13 bases in between. CDR3 in amino acids: CASSPLDGMNTEAFF. The CDR3 DNA follows: TGTGCCAGCAGTCCCCTGGACGGGATGAACACTGAAGCTTTCTTT.